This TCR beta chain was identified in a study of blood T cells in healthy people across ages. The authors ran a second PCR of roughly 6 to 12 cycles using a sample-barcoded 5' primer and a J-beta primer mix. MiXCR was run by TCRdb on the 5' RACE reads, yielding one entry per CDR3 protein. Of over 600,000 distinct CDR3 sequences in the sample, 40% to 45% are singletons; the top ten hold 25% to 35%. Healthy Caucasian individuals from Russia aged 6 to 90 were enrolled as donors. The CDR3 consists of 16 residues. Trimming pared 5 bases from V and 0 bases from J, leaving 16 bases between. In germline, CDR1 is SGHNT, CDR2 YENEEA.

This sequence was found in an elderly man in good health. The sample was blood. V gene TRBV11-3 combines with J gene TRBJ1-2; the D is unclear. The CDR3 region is CASSPEERFSNYGYTF. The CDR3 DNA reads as TGTGCCAGCAGCCCCGAGGAGAGATTTTCTAACTATGGCTACACCTTC. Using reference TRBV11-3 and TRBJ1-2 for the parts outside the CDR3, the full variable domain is EAGVVQSPRYKIIEKKQPVAFWCNPISGHNTLYWYLQNLGQGPELLIRYENEEAVDDSQLPKDRFSAERLKGVDSTLKIQPAELGDSAVYLCASSPEERFSNYGYTFGSGTRLTVV.